The 9 T cell receptor beta chains presented below share a single source sample, sequenced in a study of blood T cell repertoires in COVID-19. TCRdb keeps only in-frame clones here, not all; method: immunoSEQ multiplex PCR. In the table there are some 390,000 clones, about 89% of which are singletons. The sequencing input was peripheral blood. The receptors derive from a woman aged 35 to 49 with COVID-19, enrolled during active disease.

This chain links TRBV20-1 with TRBJ1-2; D may be TRBD1 (5 bases). The germline V and J ends were trimmed by 3 bases and 4 bases, with 9 bases remaining between them. Per germline, CDR1 DFQATT and CDR2 SNEGSKA (reference sequence). The CDR3 is 12 amino acids. The CDR3 DNA reads as TGCAGTGCTAGTACAGGTATCTATGGCTACACCTTC. Translating gives CSASTGIYGYTF.

The V gene is TRBV19, the J gene TRBJ2-7; TRBD2 aligns across 7 bases. CDR1 and CDR2 (germline): LNHDA, SQIVND (reference sequence). This CDR3 comprises 13 residues. The V and J ends lost 8 bases and 0 bases, in that order; junction bases with no gene match: 4. CDR3: CASSRGFSYEQYF. Written as DNA, the CDR3 is TGTGCCAGTTCGCGGGGGTTCTCCTACGAGCAGTACTTC.

The rearrangement links TRBV20-1 to TRBJ1-3; D might be TRBD1 (6 bases). CDR1 and CDR2 from the germline V gene are DFQATT and SNEGSKA (reference sequence). Trimming took off 3 bases at V and 2 bases at J, with 11 bases between the two ends. The CDR3 is 14 residues long. The CDR3: CSASFQGPGNTIYF. The CDR3 DNA reads as TGCAGTGCTAGTTTTCAGGGGCCTGGAAACACCATATATTTT.

The CDR3: CASSIARSYFPGQGVPSSPYEQYF. DNA of the CDR3: TGTGCCAGTAGTATAGCCCGTTCCTACTTTCCGGGACAGGGGGTCCCATCCTCTCCCTACGAGCAGTACTTC. The chain joins TRBV19 to TRBJ2-7; the match to TRBD1 covers 11 bases. Per the germline V gene, CDR1 is LNHDA and CDR2 is SQIVND (reference sequence). This CDR3 has 24 residues. Trimming removed 1 base from V and 2 bases from J; junction bases left unmatched: 28.

The rearrangement joins TRBV11-1 to TRBJ2-7; 7 bases align to TRBD2. With V trimmed by 3 bases and J by 4 bases, 3 bases remained unmatched. CDR1 is SGHAT and CDR2 is FQDESV in the germline V gene (reference sequence). The CDR3 is made up of 13 amino acids. The CDR3 DNA follows: TGTGCCAGCAGCTTCTCCGGGGGGTACGAGCAGTACTTC. The encoded protein is CASSFSGGYEQYF.

The gene calls are TRBV27 and TRBJ2-5; TRBD1 matches 7 bases. Per germline, CDR1 MNHEY and CDR2 SMNVEV (reference sequence). The CDR3 extends over 15 amino acids. The J segment lost 4 bases and the V segment lost 3 bases, leaving 8 bases of the junction unmatched. The CDR3 region is CASSFGRQGTETQYF. The CDR3 bases are TGTGCCAGCAGTTTTGGGAGACAGGGAACAGAGACCCAGTACTTC.

The rearrangement joins TRBV6-2 or TRBV6-3 to TRBJ2-7; D may be TRBD1 (5 bases). The V and J ends lost 4 bases and 4 bases respectively, with 29 bases between them. The length of the CDR3 is 19 residues. The germline gives CDR1 MNHEY, CDR2 SVGEGT. The CDR3 region is CASSSFTDSSTLLKYEQYF. DNA of the CDR3: TGTGCCAGCAGTTCGTTCACCGACAGTTCGACCCTACTGAAATACGAGCAGTACTTC.

The table lists this clone with a few counts. The chain employs TRBV5-1 and TRBJ2-1; possible D gene TRBD2, 6 bases. The V gene lost 0 bases and the J gene lost 4 bases, with 11 bases spanning the gap. Germline V gene data show CDR1 as SGHRS and CDR2 as YFSETQ. The CDR3 contains 15 residues. The CDR3 DNA follows: TGCGCCAGCAGCTTGGAGGGAGGACGGTACAATGAGCAGTTCTTC. This encodes CASSLEGGRYNEQFF.

This chain connects TRBV2 to TRBJ2-5, with TRBD2 as a possible D gene (6 bases). V shed 8 bases and J shed 5 bases, with 18 bases lying between them. Germline-derived CDR1 and CDR2 are SNHLY and FYNNEI. This CDR3 is built from 14 residues. Here the CDR3 reads CASAPQPAGETQYF. CDR3 DNA: TGTGCCAGCGCACCACAGCCGGCGGGGGAGACCCAGTACTTC.